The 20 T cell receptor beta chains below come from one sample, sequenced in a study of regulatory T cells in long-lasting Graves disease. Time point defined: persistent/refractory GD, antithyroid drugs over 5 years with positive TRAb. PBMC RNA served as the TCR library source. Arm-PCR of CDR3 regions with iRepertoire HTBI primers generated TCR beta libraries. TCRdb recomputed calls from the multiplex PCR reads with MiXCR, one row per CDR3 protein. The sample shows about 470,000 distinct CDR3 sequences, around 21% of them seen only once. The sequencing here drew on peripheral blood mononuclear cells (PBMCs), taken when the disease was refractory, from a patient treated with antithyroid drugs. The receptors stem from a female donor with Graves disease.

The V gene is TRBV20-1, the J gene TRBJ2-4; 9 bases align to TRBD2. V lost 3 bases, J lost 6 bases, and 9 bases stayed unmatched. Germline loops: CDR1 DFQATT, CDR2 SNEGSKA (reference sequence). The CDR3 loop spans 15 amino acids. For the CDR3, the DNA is TGCAGTGCTAGGCCTCTAGCGGGATTGGTAAACATTCAGTACTTC. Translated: CSARPLAGLVNIQYF.

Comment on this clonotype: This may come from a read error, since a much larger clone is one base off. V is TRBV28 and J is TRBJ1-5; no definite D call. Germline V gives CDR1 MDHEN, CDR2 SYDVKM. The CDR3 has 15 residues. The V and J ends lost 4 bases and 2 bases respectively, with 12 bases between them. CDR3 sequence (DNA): TGTGCCAGCAGTTCATTAGGGAGGGGCAATCAGCCCCAGCATTTT. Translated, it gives CASSSLGRGNQPQHF.

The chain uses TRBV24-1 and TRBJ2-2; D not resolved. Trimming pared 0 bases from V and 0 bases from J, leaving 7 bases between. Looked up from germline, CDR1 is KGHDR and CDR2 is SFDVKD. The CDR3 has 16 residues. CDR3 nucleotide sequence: TGTGCCACCAGTGATTTGCGAAACGCGAACACCGGGGAGCTGTTTTTT. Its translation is CATSDLRNANTGELFF.

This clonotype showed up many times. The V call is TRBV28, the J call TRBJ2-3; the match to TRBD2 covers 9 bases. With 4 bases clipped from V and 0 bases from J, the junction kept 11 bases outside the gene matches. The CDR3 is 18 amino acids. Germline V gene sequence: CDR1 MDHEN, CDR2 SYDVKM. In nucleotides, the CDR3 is TGTGCCAGCAGTTGGGATAGCGGGAGTGAAAGTAGCACAGATACGCAGTATTTT. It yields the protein CASSWDSGSESSTDTQYF.

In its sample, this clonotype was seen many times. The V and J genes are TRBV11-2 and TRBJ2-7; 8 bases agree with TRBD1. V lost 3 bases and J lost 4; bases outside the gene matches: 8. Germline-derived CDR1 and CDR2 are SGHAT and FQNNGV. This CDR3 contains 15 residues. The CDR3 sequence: CASSFWAGGLYEQYF. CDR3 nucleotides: TGTGCCAGCAGCTTCTGGGCAGGGGGCCTTTACGAGCAGTACTTC.

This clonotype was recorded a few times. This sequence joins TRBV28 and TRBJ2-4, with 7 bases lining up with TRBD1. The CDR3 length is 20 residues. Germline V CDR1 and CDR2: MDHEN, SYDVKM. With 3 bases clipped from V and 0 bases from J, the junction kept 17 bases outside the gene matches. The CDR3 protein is CASSFRRDSIITLAKNIQYF. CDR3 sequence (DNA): TGTGCCAGCAGTTTTCGCCGGGACAGCATTATTACGCTAGCCAAAAACATTCAGTACTTC.

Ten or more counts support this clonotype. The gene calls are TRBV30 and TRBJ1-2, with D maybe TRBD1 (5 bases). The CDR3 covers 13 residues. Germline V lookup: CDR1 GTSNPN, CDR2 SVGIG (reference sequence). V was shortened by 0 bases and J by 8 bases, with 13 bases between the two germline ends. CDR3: CAWSVGDAPGYTF. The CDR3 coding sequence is TGTGCCTGGAGTGTGGGGGACGCCCCGGGCTACACCTTC.

The CDR3 DNA sequence: TGTGCCAGCAGACCGACCGGGACAGGTCCCGAGCAGTACTTC. Encoded protein: CASRPTGTGPEQYF. This chain uses TRBV7-9 with TRBJ2-7; 8 bases match TRBD1. Germline V gives CDR1 SEHNR, CDR2 FQNEAQ (reference sequence). The CDR3 consists of 14 residues. The V segment lost 6 bases and the J segment 6 bases; nucleotides outside the gene matches: 10.

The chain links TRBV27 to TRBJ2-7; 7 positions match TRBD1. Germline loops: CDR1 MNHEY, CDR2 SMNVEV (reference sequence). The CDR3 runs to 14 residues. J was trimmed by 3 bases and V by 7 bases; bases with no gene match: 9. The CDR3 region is CASNTGQTSYEQYF. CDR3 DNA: TGTGCCAGCAACACGGGACAGACCAGCTACGAGCAGTACTTC.

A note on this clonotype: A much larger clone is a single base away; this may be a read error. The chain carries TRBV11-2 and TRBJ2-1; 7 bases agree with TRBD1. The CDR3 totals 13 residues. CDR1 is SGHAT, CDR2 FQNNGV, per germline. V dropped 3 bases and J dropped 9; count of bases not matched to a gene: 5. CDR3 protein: CASSFDRVGEQFF. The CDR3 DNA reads TGTGCCAGCAGCTTTGACAGGGTAGGTGAGCAGTTCTTC.

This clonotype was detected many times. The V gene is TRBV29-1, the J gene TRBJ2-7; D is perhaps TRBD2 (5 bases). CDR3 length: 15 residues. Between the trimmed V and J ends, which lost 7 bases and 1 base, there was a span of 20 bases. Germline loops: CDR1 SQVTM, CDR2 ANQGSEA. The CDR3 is CSAKGYWESSYEQYF. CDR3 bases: TGCAGCGCAAAAGGCTATTGGGAGTCATCCTACGAGCAGTACTTC.

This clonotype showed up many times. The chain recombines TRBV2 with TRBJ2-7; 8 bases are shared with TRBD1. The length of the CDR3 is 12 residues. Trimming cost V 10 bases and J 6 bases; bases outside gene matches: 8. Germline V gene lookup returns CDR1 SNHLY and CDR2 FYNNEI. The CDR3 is CATTGVSAEQYF. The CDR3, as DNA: TGTGCCACGACAGGGGTGAGCGCCGAGCAGTACTTC. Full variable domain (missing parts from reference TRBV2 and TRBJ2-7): EPEVTQTPSHQVTQMGQEVILRCVPISNHLYFYWYRQILGQKVEFLVSFYNNEISEKSEIFDDQFSVERPDGSNFTLKIRSTKLEDSAMYFCATTGVSAEQYFGPGTRLTVT.

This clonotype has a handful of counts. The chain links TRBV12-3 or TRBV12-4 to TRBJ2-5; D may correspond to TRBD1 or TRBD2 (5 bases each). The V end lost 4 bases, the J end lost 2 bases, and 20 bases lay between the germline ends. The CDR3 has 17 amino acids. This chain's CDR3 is CASSSSWGKNDQETQYF. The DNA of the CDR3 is TGTGCCAGCAGTTCAAGTTGGGGGAAGAACGATCAAGAGACCCAGTACTTC.

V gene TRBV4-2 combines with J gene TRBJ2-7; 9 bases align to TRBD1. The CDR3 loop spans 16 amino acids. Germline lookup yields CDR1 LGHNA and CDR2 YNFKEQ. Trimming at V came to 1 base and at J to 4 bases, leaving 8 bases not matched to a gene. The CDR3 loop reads CASSQVAGQGQYEQYF. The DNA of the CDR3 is TGTGCCAGCAGCCAAGTGGCGGGACAGGGACAATACGAGCAGTACTTC.

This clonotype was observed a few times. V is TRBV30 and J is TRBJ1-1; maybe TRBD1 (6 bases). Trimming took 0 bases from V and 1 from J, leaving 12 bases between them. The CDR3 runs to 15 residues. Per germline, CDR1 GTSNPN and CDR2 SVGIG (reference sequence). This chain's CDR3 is CAWSVWGAKNTEAFF. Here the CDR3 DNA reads TGTGCCTGGAGTGTCTGGGGGGCGAAGAACACTGAAGCTTTCTTT.

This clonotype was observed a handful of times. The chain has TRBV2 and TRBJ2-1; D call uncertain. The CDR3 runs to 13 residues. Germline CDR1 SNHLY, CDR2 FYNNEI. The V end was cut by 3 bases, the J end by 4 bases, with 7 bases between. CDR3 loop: CASSDRRYNEQFF. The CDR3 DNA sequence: TGTGCCAGCAGTGATAGACGTTACAATGAGCAGTTCTTC.

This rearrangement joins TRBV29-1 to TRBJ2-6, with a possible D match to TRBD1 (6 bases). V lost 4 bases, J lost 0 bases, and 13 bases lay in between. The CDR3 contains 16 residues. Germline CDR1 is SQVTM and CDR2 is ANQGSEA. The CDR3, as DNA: TGCAGCGTTGCCCAGGGGCAAGCCTCTGGGGCCAACGTCCTGACTTTC. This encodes CSVAQGQASGANVLTF. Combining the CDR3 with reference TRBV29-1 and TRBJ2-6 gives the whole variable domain SAVISQKPSRDICQRGTSLTIQCQVDSQVTMMFWYRQQPGQSLTLIATANQGSEATYESGFVIDKFPISRPNLTFSTLTVSNMSPEDSSIYLCSVAQGQASGANVLTFGAGSRLTVL.

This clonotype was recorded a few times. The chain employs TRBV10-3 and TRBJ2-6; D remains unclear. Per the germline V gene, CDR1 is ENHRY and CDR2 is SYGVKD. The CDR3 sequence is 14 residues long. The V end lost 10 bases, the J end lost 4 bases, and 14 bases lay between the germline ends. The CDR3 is CATLSSGGANVLTF. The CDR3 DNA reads TGTGCCACCCTTAGCTCTGGCGGGGCCAACGTCCTGACTTTC.

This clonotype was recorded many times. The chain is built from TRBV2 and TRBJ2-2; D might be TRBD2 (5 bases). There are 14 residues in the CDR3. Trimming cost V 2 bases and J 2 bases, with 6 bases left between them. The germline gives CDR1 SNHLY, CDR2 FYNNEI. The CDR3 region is CASSETGNTGELFF. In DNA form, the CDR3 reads TGTGCCAGCAGTGAAACGGGAAACACCGGGGAGCTGTTTTTT.

The CDR3 spells CASSWGRGPGELFF. The CDR3 DNA reads TGTGCCAGCAGCTGGGGGAGGGGGCCCGGGGAGCTGTTTTTT. The chain couples TRBV7-3 to TRBJ2-2; D is tentatively TRBD1 or TRBD2 (7 bases each). This CDR3 comprises 14 residues. Looked up from germline, CDR1 is SGHTA and CDR2 is FQGTGA. The V end was cut by 4 bases, the J end by 6 bases, with 12 bases between.